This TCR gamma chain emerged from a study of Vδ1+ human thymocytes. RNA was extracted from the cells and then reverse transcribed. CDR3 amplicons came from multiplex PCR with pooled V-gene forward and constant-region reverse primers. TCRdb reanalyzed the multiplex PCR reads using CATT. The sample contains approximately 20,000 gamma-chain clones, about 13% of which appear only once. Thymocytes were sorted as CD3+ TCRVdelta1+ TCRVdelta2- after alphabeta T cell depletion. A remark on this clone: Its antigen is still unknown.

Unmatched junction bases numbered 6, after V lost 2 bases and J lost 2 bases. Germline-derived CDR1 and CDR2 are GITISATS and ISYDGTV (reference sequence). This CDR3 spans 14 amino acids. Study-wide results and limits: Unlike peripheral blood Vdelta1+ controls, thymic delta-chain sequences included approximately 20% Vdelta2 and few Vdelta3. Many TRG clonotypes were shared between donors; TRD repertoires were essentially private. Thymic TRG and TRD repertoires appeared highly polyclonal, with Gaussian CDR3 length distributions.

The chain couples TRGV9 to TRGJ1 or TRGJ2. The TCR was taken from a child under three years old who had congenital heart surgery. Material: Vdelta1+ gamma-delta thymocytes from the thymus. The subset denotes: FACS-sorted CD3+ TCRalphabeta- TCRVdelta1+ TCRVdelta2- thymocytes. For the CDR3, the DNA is TGTGCCTTGTGGGAGGACGAGGATTATTATAAGAAACTCTTT. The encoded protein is CALWEDEDYYKKLF.